This TCR beta chain was recorded in a study of beta chain features in type 1 diabetes. Findings and limits, study-wide: In these data, an HLA type influence on TCRB rearrangement remained unresolved. The similarity of naive, central memory and Treg TCRB repertoires appeared greater among patients than among healthy donors. High-TCR-expressing cells could be over-represented by cDNA sequencing.

Comment on this clone: Its cognate antigen is unknown.

The isolated RNA, all of it, was reverse transcribed, so expressed TCRB transcripts were what got sequenced. The table came from immunoSEQ multiplex PCR; TCRdb's copy has only in-frame clones and leaves some out. Among some 40,000 clones, around half were seen once, and the ten largest hold roughly 0.7%. The receptor was derived from a woman aged 18-35 years in good health. What was sequenced was central memory CD4+ T cells from blood.

The CDR3 is CASSLNLQGGYGYTF. DNA for the CDR3: TGTGCCAGCAGCTTAAACCTACAGGGTGGCTATGGCTACACCTTC. V gene TRBV11-2 combines with J gene TRBJ1-2; tentative D call: TRBD1 (6 bases). V was shortened by 2 bases and J by 4 bases, with 14 bases between the two germline ends. CDR1 and CDR2 from the germline V gene are SGHAT and FQNNGV. The CDR3 extends over 15 amino acids.